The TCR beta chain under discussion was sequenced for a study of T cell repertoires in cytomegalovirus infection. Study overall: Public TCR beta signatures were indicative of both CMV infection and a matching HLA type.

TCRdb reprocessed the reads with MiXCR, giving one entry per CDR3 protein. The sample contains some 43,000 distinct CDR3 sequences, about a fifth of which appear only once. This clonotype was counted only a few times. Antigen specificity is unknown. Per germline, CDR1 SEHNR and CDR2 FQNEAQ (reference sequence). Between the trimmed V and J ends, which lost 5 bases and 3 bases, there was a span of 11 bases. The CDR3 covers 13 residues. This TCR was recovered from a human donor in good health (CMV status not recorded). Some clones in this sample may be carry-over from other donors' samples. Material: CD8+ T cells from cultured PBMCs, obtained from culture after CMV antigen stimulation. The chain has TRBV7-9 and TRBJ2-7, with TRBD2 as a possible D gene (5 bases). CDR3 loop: CASSPTGNYEQYF. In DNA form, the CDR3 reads TGTGCCAGCAGCCCCACCGGGAACTACGAGCAGTACTTC.